These T cell receptor beta chains were read from a single sample in a study of T cell changes during pregnancy in multiple sclerosis. Profiling relied on immunoSEQ multiplex PCR, and the TCRdb table lists in-frame clones only, not all of them. The sample holds just over 65,000 clones; about 90% are singletons and the top ten take 0.86%. The sequencing used peripheral blood, collected in the second trimester of pregnancy. These receptors were collected from a female donor with multiple sclerosis, enrolled in a pregnancy study. Both conserved end residues are trimmed from each CDR3.

V gene	CDR3 protein
TRBV9	ASSSGLTYNEQF
TRBV6-6	ASSSTGDEQY
TRBV19	ASSIVQGNTEAF
TRBV10-2	ASSRDEADTQY
TRBV2	ASNSGGRQPQH
TRBV7-2	ASSLARAQPQH
TRBV5-1	ASSLALGGEGYT
TRBV7-7	ASSPVSGGGTGELF
TRBV18	ASSGQRDQPQH
TRBV9	ASSVGDSLNTEAF
TRBV4-3	ASSPGTTNEKLF
TRBV27	ASSTRRNTEAF
TRBV6-1	ASRDDRGRSDGYT
TRBV4-1	ASSQEAGTEAF
TRBV7-2	ASSDDNRVVAGYT
TRBV4-2	ASTSRDRTEKLF
TRBV5-4	ASSLPTRGDYEQY
TRBV19	ASSIVGLAGGPGYT
TRBV4-2	ASSQDQGSSYNSPLH
TRBV18	ASSPRAGGDRGTEAF
TRBV7-2	ASSFNPRYEQY
TRBV7-2	ASSLRTGGLLGTEAF
TRBV10-3	AIRGERNTEAF
TRBV20-1	SALGGAEAF
TRBV5-1	ASSPLPGVTEAF
TRBV19	ASRPTVRAEAF
TRBV10-3	AITAGGSYNEQF
TRBV4-3	ASSQGLADKNIQY
TRBV4-1	ASSHLPGGQGAFQPQH
TRBV9	ASSGTGHPNTEAF
TRBV12-2	ASRSRRGRDYGYT
TRBV29-1	SVHGDTSYNEQF
TRBV4-3	ASSQGLAGELF
TRBV2	ASGTGGKNTEAF
TRBV15	ATSRSLAGNAANEKLF